This T cell receptor (beta chain) derives from a study of Graves' ophthalmopathy and Graves' hyperthyroidism. This clonotype was found a few times. The antigen is not known. Study outcomes and limitations: Using 13 signatures, a model distinguished ophthalmopathy from stable hyperthyroidism, reaching around 87% sensitivity and 81.08% specificity. Progression of ophthalmopathy was predicted by the model with about 67% sensitivity and just over 72% specificity.

V was cut by 6 bases and J by 4 bases, with 18 bases left in between. CDR3 length: 15 residues. The germline V gene encodes CDR1 SGHAT and CDR2 FQNNGV. Researchers took RNA transcripts and amplified TCR beta CDR3 regions from them. First-round RT-PCR relied on HTBI primers, and a second-round multiplex PCR came next. Using its own MiXCR run on the multiplex PCR reads, TCRdb lists one record per CDR3 protein. The sample includes about 240,000 distinct CDR3 sequences, around 50% of them seen just once. Patients were excluded if they had other autoimmune diseases or uncontrolled infections, and likewise if pregnancy or lactation applied. As the starting material, roughly 9.7 ml of fresh peripheral blood yielded the PBMCs.

The chain combines TRBV11-2 with TRBJ2-5, with D tentatively TRBD2 (5 bases). The TCR originated in an adult man with Graves' ophthalmopathy. Sequencing used peripheral blood. The CDR3 is CASRLLGEGIETQYF. The CDR3 DNA follows: TGTGCCAGCAGATTGCTGGGAGAGGGAATAGAGACCCAGTACTTC.